Each of the 22 T cell receptor beta chains below was sequenced from the same sample in a study of cytomegalovirus exposure and HLA in healthy donors listed by TCRdb under 2017. Libraries came from the immunoSEQ multiplex PCR assay. For the multiplex PCR, a mixture combining 60 forward primers for TCR Vbeta segments and 13 reverse primers for TCR Jbeta segments was used. In its TCRdb copy, this immuneACCESS table keeps in-frame sequences only and misses some clones. Where compared with another copy, unresolved V genes explain less than half of these, and the others have no known cause. Here the sample has about 200,000 clones; 9.5% to 15% occur a single time. Approximately 8.3% of the sample is held by the ten biggest clonotypes. Sequencing used PBMCs. The receptors come from a man aged 50 to 60 in good health and CMV-seropositive.

There are a few counts of this clone. The V and J genes are TRBV6-1 and TRBJ2-7, with D possibly TRBD1 on 6 matching bases. In germline, CDR1 is MNHNS, CDR2 SASEGT. V was shortened by 4 bases and J by 5 bases, with 12 bases between the two germline ends. The CDR3 has 13 amino acids. The CDR3 sequence is CASSALYRDEQYV. For the CDR3, the DNA is TGTGCCAGCAGTGCCCTATACAGGGACGAGCAGTACGTC.

This clone appeared a few times. The chain is built from TRBV9 and TRBJ2-7; 14 bases are a match to TRBD2. Germline-derived CDR1 and CDR2 are SGDLS and YYNGEE. The CDR3 is 18 amino acids. The V and J ends lost 0 bases and 6 bases, in that order; junction bases with no gene match: 11. CDR3 sequence: CASSVAPTSGGAGREQYF. In DNA form, the CDR3 reads TGTGCCAGCAGCGTAGCTCCGACTAGCGGGGGGGCCGGGCGCGAGCAGTACTTC.

This clone was seen a few times. This chain connects TRBV30 to TRBJ1-1; no definite D call. The germline CDR1 and CDR2 sequences are GTSNPN and SVGIG (reference sequence). This CDR3 comprises 15 residues. Trimming left V 3 bases short and J 7 bases short, with 21 bases between. DNA for the CDR3: TGTGCCTGGAGCGCCACGACCCTCGGGTCCGTTGAAGCTTTCTTT. This sequence encodes CAWSATTLGSVEAFF.

On this clone itself: A read error may explain this, as a much larger clone is one base away. This chain connects TRBV6-1 to TRBJ2-2; 7 bases agree with TRBD1. Germline CDR1 is MNHNS and CDR2 is SASEGT. The CDR3 contains 14 residues. The CDR3, as DNA: TGTGCCAGCAGTTTCCAGGGGCTCACAGGGGAGATGTTTTTT. The encoded protein is CASSFQGLTGEMFF.

This clone was counted only a few times. This chain links TRBV29-1 with TRBJ2-7; 7 bases are a match to TRBD2. This CDR3 is 12 amino acids long. The germline gives CDR1 SQVTM, CDR2 ANQGSEA. Unmatched junction bases numbered 2, after V lost 6 bases and J lost 0 bases. The CDR3 DNA reads as TGCAGCGTGGGGGGGGGCTCCTACGAGCAGTACTTC. It codes for CSVGGGSYEQYF.

A few counts support this clone. This rearrangement joins TRBV6-5 to TRBJ2-7; D remains unclear. V lost 5 bases to trimming and J lost 2 bases, with 13 bases between them. The CDR3 totals 14 residues. CDR1 MNHEY and CDR2 SVGAGI come from the germline V gene. The CDR3 sequence: CASSRTNLAYEQYF. CDR3 coding DNA: TGTGCCAGCAGTCGCACAAACCTAGCCTACGAGCAGTACTTC.

The table lists this clone with a few counts. Given the absence of the conserved phenylalanine or tryptophan at the CDR3 end, a read error is likely. The DNA is omitted, as the CDR3 cannot be located on it reliably, and the CDR3 follows TCRdb's listing. The chain links TRBV6-5 to TRBJ1-4. Termini included, the CDR3 measures 14 amino acids. In germline, CDR1 is MNHEY, CDR2 SVGAGI. The CDR3 loop reads CASSSAWAGEKMFL.

This clone occurred a few times. The chain has TRBV2 and TRBJ1-4, with 7 bases that match TRBD1. Trimming removed 6 bases from V and 7 bases from J; junction bases left unmatched: 8. The CDR3 covers 14 residues. Germline V gene data show CDR1 as SNHLY and CDR2 as FYNNEI. The CDR3 loop is CASRPGTAPEKLFF. In DNA, the CDR3 is TGTGCCAGCAGACCCGGGACAGCCCCTGAAAAACTGTTTTTT.

The rearrangement joins TRBV7-2 to TRBJ1-6, with TRBD1 identical over 10 bases. V shed 5 bases, J shed 2 bases, and the junction held 0 bases outside the gene matches. The CDR3 extends over 15 amino acids. CDR1 is SGHTA and CDR2 is FQGNSA in the germline V gene. For the CDR3, the DNA is TGTGCCAGCAGCGGACAGGGGGCCTATAATTCACCCCTCCACTTT. It translates to CASSGQGAYNSPLHF. Full variable domain (rest looked up from reference TRBV7-2 and TRBJ1-6): GAGVSQSPSNKVTEKGKDVELRCDPISGHTALYWYRQSLGQGLEFLIYFQGNSAPDKSGLPSDRFSAERTGGSVSTLTIQRTQQEDSAVYLCASSGQGAYNSPLHFGNGTRLTVT.

The CDR3 DNA is TGCGCCAGCAGCCCCCGATCGGGGACAGATACGCAGTATTTT. It specifies CASSPRSGTDTQYF. V usage is TRBV4-1 and J usage is TRBJ2-3; D might be TRBD2 (5 bases). Germline V CDR1 and CDR2: MGHRA, YSYEKL. V was trimmed by 4 bases and J by 3 bases, leaving 11 bases between them. The CDR3 has 14 residues.

This clone turned up a few times. The chain employs TRBV9 and TRBJ2-1, with 10 positions matching TRBD2. The CDR3 consists of 17 residues. Trimming at V came to 1 base and at J to 8 bases, leaving 12 bases not matched to a gene. The germline gives CDR1 SGDLS, CDR2 YYNGEE. CDR3 sequence (DNA): TGTGCCAGCAGCGTATCCCAGCGGGGGGGAAGTTTCGATGAGCAGTTCTTC. Protein: CASSVSQRGGSFDEQFF.

This clone was picked up a small number of times. The chain couples TRBV25-1 to TRBJ1-2; D is possibly TRBD1 (5 bases). This CDR3 spans 14 amino acids. Trimming left V 0 bases short and J 6 bases short, with 11 bases between. Germline values: CDR1 MGHDK, CDR2 SYGVNS. CDR3 sequence: CASSEYGGTDGYTF. The CDR3 nucleotides read TGTGCCAGCAGTGAATATGGCGGGACGGATGGCTACACCTTC.

This clone was observed a few times. The sample holds other DNA sequences that translate to the same CDR3. The chain recombines TRBV9 with TRBJ1-5; D not resolved. This CDR3 contains 12 residues. V gave up 3 bases and J gave up 4 bases, with 5 bases separating them. Germline-derived CDR1 and CDR2 are SGDLS and YYNGEE. This CDR3 reads CASSGPNQPQHF. The CDR3 DNA reads TGTGCCAGCAGCGGTCCGAATCAGCCCCAGCATTTT.

This clone was counted between two and nine times. The rearrangement uses TRBV29-1 and TRBJ2-5; 9 bases are shared with TRBD2. CDR1 is SQVTM, CDR2 ANQGSEA, per germline. V shed 4 bases, J shed 2 bases, and the junction held 11 bases outside the gene matches. CDR3 length: 16 amino acids. The CDR3 bases are TGCAGCGTTGGGGCGGGGGGGCGCCGTTGGCAAGAGACCCAGTACTTC. It codes for CSVGAGGRRWQETQYF.

V is TRBV7-9 and J is TRBJ2-3, with TRBD1 as a possible D gene (6 bases). The CDR3 extends over 16 amino acids. The germline V gene encodes CDR1 SEHNR and CDR2 FQNEAQ (reference sequence). V lost 5 bases and J lost 1, with 16 bases in between. The CDR3 sequence: CASSEGDQSGTDTQYF. CDR3 DNA sequence: TGTGCCAGCAGCGAGGGGGACCAGTCTGGCACAGATACGCAGTATTTT. Based on the CDR3 plus reference TRBV7-9 and TRBJ2-3, the full variable domain is DTGVSQNPRHKITKRGQNVTFRCDPISEHNRLYWYRQTLGQGPEFLTYFQNEAQLEKSRLLSDRFSAERPKGSFSTLEIQRTEQGDSAMYLCASSEGDQSGTDTQYFGPGTRLTVL.

This clone has more than one count but fewer than ten. A junction boundary mismatches the germline segment, possibly from a read error. The genes are TRBV18 and TRBJ1-6; TRBD1 matches 8 bases. The germline gives CDR1 KGHSH, CDR2 LQKENI. The CDR3 has 15 amino acids. The CDR3 reads CASSDRGQGNAPLHF. CDR3 nucleotide sequence: TGTGCCAGCTCAGACAGGGGTCAGGGTAATGCACCCCTCCACTTT.

This chain's CDR3 is CASSRPGTGAYGYTF. The CDR3 DNA reads as TGTGCCAGCAGCCGTCCCGGGACAGGGGCCTATGGCTACACCTTC. This rearrangement joins TRBV5-8 to TRBJ1-2; 10 nucleotides match TRBD1. The V gene end was trimmed by 4 bases and the J gene end by 4 bases; junction bases not matched to a gene: 7. The CDR3 covers 15 residues. The V gene's germline CDR1 is SGHTS and CDR2 YDEGEE.

This clone was counted a few times. J is TRBJ1-6 and V is TRBV27, with D hard to call. Germline CDR1 and CDR2: MNHEY and SMNVEV (reference sequence). The CDR3 is 16 amino acids. Trimming removed 2 bases from V and 9 bases from J, with 17 bases in between. The CDR3 DNA sequence: TGTGCCAGCAGTTTAGAGGGCGGCATCGGGGTTTCACCCCTCCACTTT. Amino acids: CASSLEGGIGVSPLHF.

This clone was counted between two and nine times. The V gene is TRBV7-8, the J gene TRBJ2-2; 7 bases line up with TRBD1. Germline V gene sequence: CDR1 SGHVS, CDR2 FQNEAQ. This CDR3 spans 15 amino acids. Losses at the gene ends were 5 bases for V and 3 bases for J; bases not matched to a gene: 6. DNA of the CDR3: TGTGCCAGCAGCCGTGGACAGGACTACACCGGGGAGCTGTTTTTT. Translated, it gives CASSRGQDYTGELFF.

The sample holds a few counts of this clone. The V and J genes are TRBV5-1 and TRBJ1-2, with TRBD1 as a possible D gene (5 bases). Germline lookup yields CDR1 SGHRS and CDR2 YFSETQ. The CDR3 is made up of 15 amino acids. With 3 bases removed from V and 4 bases from J, the gap between germline ends came to 16 bases. The CDR3 sequence: CASSSVGGSGYGYTF. The CDR3 bases are TGCGCCAGCAGCTCCGTCGGGGGTAGTGGCTATGGCTACACCTTC.

The chain couples TRBV11-2 to TRBJ1-2; possible D gene TRBD1, 5 bases. Germline CDR1 and CDR2: SGHAT and FQNNGV. V was clipped by 5 bases and J by 5 bases, with 18 bases between them. This CDR3 spans 15 amino acids. The CDR3 coding sequence is TGTGCCAGCAGCCCATTGAAGGGGCAGGGATATGGCTACACCTTC. Protein product: CASSPLKGQGYGYTF.

There are a few counts of this clone. The rearrangement joins TRBV18 to TRBJ2-6, with 7 bases identical to TRBD1. Germline-derived CDR1 and CDR2 are KGHSH and LQKENI. The CDR3 is 14 amino acids. Trimming removed 5 bases from V and 2 bases from J; junction bases left unmatched: 0. The DNA for the CDR3 is TGTGCCAGCTCAGACAGGGCTGGGGCCAACGTCCTGACTTTC. It specifies CASSDRAGANVLTF.